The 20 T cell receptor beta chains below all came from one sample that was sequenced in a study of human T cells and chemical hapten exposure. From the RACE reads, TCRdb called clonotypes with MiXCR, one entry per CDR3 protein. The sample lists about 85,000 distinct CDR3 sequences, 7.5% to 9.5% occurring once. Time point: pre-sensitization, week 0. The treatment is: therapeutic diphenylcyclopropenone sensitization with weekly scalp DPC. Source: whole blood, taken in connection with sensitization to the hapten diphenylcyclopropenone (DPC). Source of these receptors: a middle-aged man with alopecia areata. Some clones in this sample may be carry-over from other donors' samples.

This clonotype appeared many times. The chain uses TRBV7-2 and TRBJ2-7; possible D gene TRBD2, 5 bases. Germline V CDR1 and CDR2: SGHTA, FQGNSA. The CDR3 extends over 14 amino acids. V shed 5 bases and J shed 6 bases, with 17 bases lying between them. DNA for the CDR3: TGTGCCAGCAGCCACCGGGAATACGCAGCCGAGCAGTACTTC. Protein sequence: CASSHREYAAEQYF.

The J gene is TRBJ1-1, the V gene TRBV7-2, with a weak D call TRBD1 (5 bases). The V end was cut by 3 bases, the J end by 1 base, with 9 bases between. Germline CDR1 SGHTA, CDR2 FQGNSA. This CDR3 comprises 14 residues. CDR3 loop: CASSLLGPNTEAFF. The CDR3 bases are TGTGCCAGCAGCTTGCTGGGACCGAACACTGAAGCTTTCTTT.

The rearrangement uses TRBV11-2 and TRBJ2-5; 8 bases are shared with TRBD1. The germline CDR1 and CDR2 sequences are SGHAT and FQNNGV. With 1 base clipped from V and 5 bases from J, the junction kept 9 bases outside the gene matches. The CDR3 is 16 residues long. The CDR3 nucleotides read TGTGCCAGCAGCTTAGGACGGACAGGGATGCGCGAGACCCAGTACTTC. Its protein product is CASSLGRTGMRETQYF.

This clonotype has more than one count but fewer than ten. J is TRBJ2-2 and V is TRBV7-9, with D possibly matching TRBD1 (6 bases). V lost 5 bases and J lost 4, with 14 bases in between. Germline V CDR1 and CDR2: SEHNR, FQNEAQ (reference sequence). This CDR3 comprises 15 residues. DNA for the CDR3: TGTGCCAGCAGCCCAGGGGTCGGGACCACCGGGGAGCTGTTTTTT. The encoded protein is CASSPGVGTTGELFF.

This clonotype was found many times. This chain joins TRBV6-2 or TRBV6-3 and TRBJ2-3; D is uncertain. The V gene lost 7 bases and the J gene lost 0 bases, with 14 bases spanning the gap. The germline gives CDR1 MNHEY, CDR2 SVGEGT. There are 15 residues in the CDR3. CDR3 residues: CASTRLLRSTDTQYF. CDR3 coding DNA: TGTGCCAGCACTCGACTCCTTCGTAGCACAGATACGCAGTATTTT.

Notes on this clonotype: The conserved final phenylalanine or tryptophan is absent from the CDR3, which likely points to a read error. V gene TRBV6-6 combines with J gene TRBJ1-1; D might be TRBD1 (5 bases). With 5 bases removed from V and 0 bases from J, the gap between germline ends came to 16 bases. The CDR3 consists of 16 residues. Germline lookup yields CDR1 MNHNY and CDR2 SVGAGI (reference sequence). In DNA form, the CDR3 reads TGTGCCAGCAGTCCCCCACGTAGGGGAATGAACACTGAAGCTTTCCTT. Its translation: CASSPPRRGMNTEAFL.

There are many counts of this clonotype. CDR3 nucleotide sequence: TGCAGCGTTGAAGATCCGAGGACAGACACCGGGGAGCTGTTTTTT. Amino acids: CSVEDPRTDTGELFF. The chain uses TRBV29-1 and TRBJ2-2; D may be TRBD1 (6 bases). Per germline, CDR1 SQVTM and CDR2 ANQGSEA. Trimming took off 0 bases at V and 3 bases at J, with 11 bases between the two ends. This CDR3 comprises 15 residues.

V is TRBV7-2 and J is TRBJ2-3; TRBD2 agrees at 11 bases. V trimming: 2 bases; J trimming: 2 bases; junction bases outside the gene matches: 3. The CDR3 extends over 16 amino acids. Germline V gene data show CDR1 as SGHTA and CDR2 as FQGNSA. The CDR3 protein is CASSLRLAGYTDTQYF. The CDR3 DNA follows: TGTGCCAGCAGCTTACGACTAGCGGGATACACAGATACGCAGTATTTT.

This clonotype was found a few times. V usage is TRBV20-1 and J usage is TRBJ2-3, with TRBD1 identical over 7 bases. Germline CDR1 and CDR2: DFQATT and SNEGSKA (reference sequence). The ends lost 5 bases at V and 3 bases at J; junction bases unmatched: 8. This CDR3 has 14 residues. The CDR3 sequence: CSAAGQEQTDTQYF. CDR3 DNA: TGCAGTGCTGCCGGACAGGAACAAACAGATACGCAGTATTTT.

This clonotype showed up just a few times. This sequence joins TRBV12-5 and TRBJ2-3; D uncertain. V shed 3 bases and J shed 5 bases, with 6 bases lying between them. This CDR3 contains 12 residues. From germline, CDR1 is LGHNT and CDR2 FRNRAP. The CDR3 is CASGFAVDTQYF. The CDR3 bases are TGTGCTAGTGGTTTTGCGGTAGATACGCAGTATTTT.

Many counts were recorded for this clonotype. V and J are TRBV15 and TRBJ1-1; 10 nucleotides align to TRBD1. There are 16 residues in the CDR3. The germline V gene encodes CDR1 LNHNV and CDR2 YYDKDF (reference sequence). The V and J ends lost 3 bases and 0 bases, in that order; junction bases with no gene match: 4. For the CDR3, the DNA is TGTGCCACCAGCAGGCCTGGGACAGGGGTGAACACTGAAGCTTTCTTT. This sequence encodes CATSRPGTGVNTEAFF.

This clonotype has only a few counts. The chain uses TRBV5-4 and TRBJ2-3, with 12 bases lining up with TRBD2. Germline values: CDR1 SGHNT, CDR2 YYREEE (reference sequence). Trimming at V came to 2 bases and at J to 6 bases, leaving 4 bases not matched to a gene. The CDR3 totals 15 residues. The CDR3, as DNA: TGTGCCAGCAGCTTCGGGACTAGCGGGTCGGATACGCAGTATTTT. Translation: CASSFGTSGSDTQYF.

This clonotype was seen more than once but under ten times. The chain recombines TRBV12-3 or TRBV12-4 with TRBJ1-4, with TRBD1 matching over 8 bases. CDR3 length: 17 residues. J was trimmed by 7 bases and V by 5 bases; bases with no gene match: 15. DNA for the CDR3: TGTGCCAGCAGTCCTTCAGGGGGCGCCGGGATAGGTGAAAAACTGTTTTTT. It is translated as CASSPSGGAGIGEKLFF.

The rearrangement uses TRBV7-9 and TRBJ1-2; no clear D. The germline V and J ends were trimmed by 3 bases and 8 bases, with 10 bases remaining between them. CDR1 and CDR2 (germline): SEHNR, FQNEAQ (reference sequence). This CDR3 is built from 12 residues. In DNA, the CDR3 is TGTGCCAGCAGCTTGGCCACCGTCGGCTACACCTTC. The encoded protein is CASSLATVGYTF.

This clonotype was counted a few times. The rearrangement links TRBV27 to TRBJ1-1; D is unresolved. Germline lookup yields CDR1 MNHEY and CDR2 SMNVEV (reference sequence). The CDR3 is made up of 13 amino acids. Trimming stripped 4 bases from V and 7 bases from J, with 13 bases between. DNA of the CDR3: TGTGCCAGCAGTTCTGGCGCCACATTTGAAGCTTTCTTT. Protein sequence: CASSSGATFEAFF.

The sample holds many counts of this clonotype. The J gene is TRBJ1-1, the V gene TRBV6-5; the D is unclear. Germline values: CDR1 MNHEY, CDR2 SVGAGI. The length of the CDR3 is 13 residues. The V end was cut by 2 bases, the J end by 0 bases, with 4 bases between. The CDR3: CASSYRMNTEAFF. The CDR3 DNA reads TGTGCCAGCAGTTACAGGATGAACACTGAAGCTTTCTTT.

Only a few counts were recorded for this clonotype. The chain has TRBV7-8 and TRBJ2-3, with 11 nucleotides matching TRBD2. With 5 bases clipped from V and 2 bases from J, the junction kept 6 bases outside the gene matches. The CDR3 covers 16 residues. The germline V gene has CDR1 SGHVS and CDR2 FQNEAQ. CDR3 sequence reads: CASSPLAGGTTDTQYF. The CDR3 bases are TGTGCCAGCAGCCCATTAGCGGGAGGGACCACAGATACGCAGTATTTT.

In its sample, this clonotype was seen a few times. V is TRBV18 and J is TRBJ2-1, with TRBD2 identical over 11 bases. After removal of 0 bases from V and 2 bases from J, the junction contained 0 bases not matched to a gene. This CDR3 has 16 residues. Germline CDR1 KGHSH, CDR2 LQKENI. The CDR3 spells CASSPPSGRAYNEQFF. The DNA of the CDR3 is TGTGCCAGCTCACCACCTAGCGGGAGGGCCTACAATGAGCAGTTCTTC.

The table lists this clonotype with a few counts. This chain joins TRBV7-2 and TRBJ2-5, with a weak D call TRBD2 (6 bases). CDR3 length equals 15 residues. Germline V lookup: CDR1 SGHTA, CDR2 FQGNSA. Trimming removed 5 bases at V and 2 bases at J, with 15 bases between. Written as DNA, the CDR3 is TGTGCCAGCAGCCCGGGGACTTACTCTCAAGAGACCCAGTACTTC. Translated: CASSPGTYSQETQYF.

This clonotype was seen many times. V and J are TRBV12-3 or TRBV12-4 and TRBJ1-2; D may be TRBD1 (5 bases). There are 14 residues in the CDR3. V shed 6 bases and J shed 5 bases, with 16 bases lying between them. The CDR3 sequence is CASRTGPTAYGYTF. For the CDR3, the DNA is TGTGCCAGCAGGACGGGCCCGACAGCATATGGCTACACCTTC.